A single sample is the source of the 13 T cell receptor beta chains below, sequenced in a study of T cell changes during pregnancy in multiple sclerosis. Assay: immunoSEQ multiplex PCR; the TCRdb copy retains only in-frame clones and omits some. The table lists almost 40,000 clones, about 93% of them singletons. Here the sequenced sample was CD4+ T cells from peripheral blood mononuclear cells, taken in the second trimester of pregnancy. The receptors shown here come from a female donor in good health, enrolled as a control in a pregnancy study.

The V gene is TRBV5-1, the J gene TRBJ2-7; possible D gene TRBD2, 6 bases. The germline gives CDR1 SGHRS, CDR2 YFSETQ. This CDR3 region has 14 residues. The V gene lost 0 bases and the J gene lost 6 bases, with 13 bases spanning the gap. The CDR3 DNA sequence: TGCGCCAGCAGCTTGGGACTAGAGGTGGGCGAGCAGTACTTC. It translates to CASSLGLEVGEQYF.

The rearrangement uses TRBV6-5 and TRBJ2-1; D is possibly TRBD1 (6 bases). This CDR3 contains 15 residues. Germline CDR1 reads MNHEY; CDR2 reads SVGAGI. Trimming took 3 bases from V and 2 from J, leaving 11 bases between them. In DNA, the CDR3 is TGTGCCAGCAGTTATCAGGGGAATACCTACAATGAGCAGTTCTTC. This codes for CASSYQGNTYNEQFF.

The chain joins TRBV28 to TRBJ1-2; perhaps TRBD1 as D (6 bases). Trimming left V 2 bases short and J 5 bases short, with 12 bases between. Germline-derived CDR1 and CDR2 are MDHEN and SYDVKM. This CDR3 is 14 amino acids long. The CDR3 nucleotides are TGTGCCAGCAGTTTACGGACAGCCTTATATGGCTACACCTTC. This sequence encodes CASSLRTALYGYTF.

The CDR3 sequence: CASSLRTGDTEAFF. CDR3 DNA: TGTGCCAGCAGCTTGAGGACAGGGGACACTGAAGCTTTCTTT. V gene TRBV5-4 combines with J gene TRBJ1-1; 9 bases match TRBD1. Trimming cost V 1 base and J 3 bases; bases outside gene matches: 1. The CDR3 sequence is 14 residues long. Germline assignment: CDR1 SGHNT and CDR2 YYREEE (reference sequence).

This clone came up once. The chain uses TRBV27 and TRBJ2-7, with a weak D call TRBD1 (6 bases). The CDR3 spans 15 residues. Trimming stripped 5 bases from V and 0 bases from J, with 14 bases between. Germline V CDR1 and CDR2: MNHEY, SMNVEV (reference sequence). CDR3 DNA sequence: TGTGCCAGCAGTCCACGGCCGGGACACTCCTACGAGCAGTACTTC. It is translated as CASSPRPGHSYEQYF.

DNA of the CDR3: TGTGCCAGCAGCAGCGGACAGGGGTCGAACACTGAAGCTTTCTTT. It codes for CASSSGQGSNTEAFF. The V call is TRBV7-3, the J call TRBJ1-1, with TRBD1 matching 9 bases. This CDR3 has 15 amino acids. From germline, CDR1 is SGHTA and CDR2 FQGTGA. V lost 5 bases to trimming and J lost 1 base; unmatched junction nucleotides: 5.

The chain couples TRBV18 to TRBJ2-1, with D unclear. V lost 6 bases and J lost 5, with 8 bases in between. Germline V gene lookup returns CDR1 KGHSH and CDR2 LQKENI. This CDR3 contains 12 residues. CDR3 coding DNA: TGTGCCAGCTCCCAACTCAACAATGAGCAGTTCTTC. This codes for CASSQLNNEQFF.

V usage is TRBV27 and J usage is TRBJ2-1, with D unclear. V shed 6 bases and J shed 0 bases, with 12 bases lying between them. Per the germline V gene, CDR1 is MNHEY and CDR2 is SMNVEV (reference sequence). The CDR3 has 15 residues. The CDR3 sequence is CASSPRRSSYNEQFF. The CDR3 bases are TGTGCCAGCAGCCCACGGAGAAGCTCCTACAATGAGCAGTTCTTC.

This chain joins TRBV7-9 and TRBJ2-7, with D perhaps matching TRBD2 (6 bases). V lost 5 bases and J lost 0, with 17 bases in between. The CDR3 is made up of 16 amino acids. CDR1 is SEHNR, CDR2 FQNEAQ, per germline (reference sequence). CDR3 coding DNA: TGTGCCAGCAGCCCCAGAAGCGGGCGACTCTCCTACGAGCAGTACTTC. It codes for CASSPRSGRLSYEQYF. The full variable domain, with the rest looked up from reference TRBV7-9 and TRBJ2-7, is DTGVSQNPRHKITKRGQNVTFRCDPISEHNRLYWYRQTLGQGPEFLTYFQNEAQLEKSRLLSDRFSAERPKGSFSTLEIQRTEQGDSAMYLCASSPRSGRLSYEQYFGPGTRLTVT.

The chain uses TRBV27 and TRBJ2-1; D is unclear. The CDR3 has 15 residues. Germline loops: CDR1 MNHEY, CDR2 SMNVEV (reference sequence). The V and J ends lost 3 bases and 0 bases respectively, with 9 bases between them. The CDR3 DNA sequence: TGTGCCAGCAGTTTCTACAGAAGCTCCTACAATGAGCAGTTCTTC. Protein sequence: CASSFYRSSYNEQFF.

This sequence joins TRBV6-4 and TRBJ2-7; 7 bases line up with TRBD2. CDR1 and CDR2 from the germline V gene are MRHNA and SNTAGT. CDR3 length: 15 residues. The junction had 6 bases not matched to a gene; V was cut back by 4 bases and J by 0 bases. The CDR3 here is CASSVGAGSSYEQYF. The CDR3, as DNA: TGTGCCAGCAGTGTGGGAGCGGGGAGCTCCTACGAGCAGTACTTC.

The chain links TRBV14 to TRBJ1-2; weak D call: TRBD1 (6 bases). V was pared by 5 bases and J by 7 bases, with 29 bases between. The CDR3 loop spans 18 amino acids. The germline gives CDR1 SGHDN, CDR2 FVKESK. CDR3 in amino acids: CASSELRGKSGEGIGYTF. The CDR3 coding sequence is TGTGCCAGCAGCGAATTACGGGGAAAGTCAGGGGAAGGTATTGGCTACACCTTC.

The V and J genes are TRBV11-2 and TRBJ1-1; no definite D call. The germline V gene encodes CDR1 SGHAT and CDR2 FQNNGV. V was clipped by 5 bases and J by 4 bases, with 8 bases between them. The CDR3 contains 12 residues. As DNA, the CDR3 is TGTGCCAGCAGCCTTTGGGCCACTGAAGCTTTCTTT. Its translation: CASSLWATEAFF.